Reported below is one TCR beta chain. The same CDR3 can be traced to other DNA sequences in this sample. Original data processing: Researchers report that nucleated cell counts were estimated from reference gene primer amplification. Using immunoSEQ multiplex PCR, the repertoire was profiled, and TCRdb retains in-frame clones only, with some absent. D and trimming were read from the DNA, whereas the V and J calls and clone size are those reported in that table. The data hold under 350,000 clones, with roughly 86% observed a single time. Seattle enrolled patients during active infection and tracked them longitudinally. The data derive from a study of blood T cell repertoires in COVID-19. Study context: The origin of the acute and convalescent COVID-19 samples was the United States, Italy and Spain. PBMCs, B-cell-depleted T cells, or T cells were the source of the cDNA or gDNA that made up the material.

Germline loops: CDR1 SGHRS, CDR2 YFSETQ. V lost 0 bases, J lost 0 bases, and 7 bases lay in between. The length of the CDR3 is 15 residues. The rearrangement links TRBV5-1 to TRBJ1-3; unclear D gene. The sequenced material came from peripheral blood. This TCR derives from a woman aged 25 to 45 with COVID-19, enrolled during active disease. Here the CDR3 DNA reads TGCGCCAGCAGCTTGGTGGCGGACTCTGGAAACACCATATATTTT. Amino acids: CASSLVADSGNTIYF.